The rows below give T cell receptor beta chains drawn from one sample of a study of technical replicates of blood from a few donors. Sequencing used immunoSEQ multiplex PCR; TCRdb keeps in-frame clones, though not all of them. Here the sample spans 75,000 to 100,000 clones, approximately 94% being singletons. Sequencing was done on a sample of T cells isolated from PBMCs. Every receptor here comes from a human donor in good health. Each CDR3 is given with its conserved first and last residue. The D gene is left open where the match is weak. Some rows mark clone size as missing; the rest say once, few, many or name a class of expanded clone.

j_call v_call d_call clone_size cdr3_length cdr3_nt cdr3_aa
TRBJ1-2 TRBV7-9 TRBD1 NA 16 TGTGCCAGCAGTTCCGTGATACCGGGACAGGACTATGGCTACACCTTC CASSSVIPGQDYGYTF
TRBJ2-7 TRBV7-7 NA NA 15 TGTGCTAGCAGCTTTCAAGGGGGACCTTCCTACGAGCAGTACTTC CASSFQGGPSYEQYF
TRBJ2-5 TRBV5-1 NA NA 13 TGCGCCAGCAGCTTCTATATCCAAGAGACCCAGTACTTC CASSFYIQETQYF
TRBJ2-7 TRBV5-5 NA NA 13 TGTGCCAGCGAAGGAGCGGAAAGCTACGAGCAGTACTTC CASEGAESYEQYF
TRBJ2-5 TRBV5-4 NA NA 15 TGTGCCAGCAGCTTGGTAGGGGGGGGCAAGGAGACCCAGTACTTC CASSLVGGGKETQYF
TRBJ1-1 TRBV6-1 NA NA 14 TGTGCCAGCAGTGAATCATCCAGGAACACTGAAGCTTTCTTT CASSESSRNTEAFF
TRBJ2-1 TRBV7-9 TRBD1 NA 16 TGTGCCAGCAGCCTCGGGACAGTTTATCTCTACAATGAGCAGTTCTTC CASSLGTVYLYNEQFF
TRBJ2-1 TRBV6-6 TRBD2 NA 16 TGTGCCAGCAGTTACGTGCAGCTAGCGGGATCCGATGAGCAGTTCTTC CASSYVQLAGSDEQFF
TRBJ2-1 TRBV13 TRBD1 NA 16 TGTGCCAGCAGAAAAAGGACAGGGGACGCTACCAAATCTCAGTTCTTC CASRKRTGDATKSQFF
TRBJ1-5 TRBV28 NA NA 14 TGTGCCAGCAGGCCAACAGGCTTTTCACAGCCCCAGCATTTT CASRPTGFSQPQHF
TRBJ2-7 TRBV2 TRBD1 NA 13 TGTAGCCTCTGGGACAGGGGTTCCTACGAGCAGTACTTC CSLWDRGSYEQYF
TRBJ2-3 TRBV18 NA NA 17 TGTGCCAGCTCTCCCGTACCACCTACTTCGGGCACAGATACGCAGTATTTT CASSPVPPTSGTDTQYF
TRBJ2-7 TRBV5-1 TRBD1 NA 13 TGCGCCAGCAGCTTGGAGGACAGGGCCCAACAGTACTTC CASSLEDRAQQYF
TRBJ2-5 TRBV5-4 NA NA 13 TGTGCCAGCAGCTTCGGGATTCGGGAGACCCAGTACTTC CASSFGIRETQYF
TRBJ2-6 TRBV11-2 NA NA 13 TGTGCCAGCAGACAGCCTGGGGCCAACGTCCTGACTTTC CASRQPGANVLTF
TRBJ2-1 TRBV19 NA NA 15 TGTGCCAGTAGTATTGCGGATCCCGGGTACAATGAGCAGTTCTTC CASSIADPGYNEQFF
TRBJ1-5 TRBV19 TRBD1 NA 15 TGTGCCAGTAGTCAACAGGGGGTAGGGAATCAGCCCCAGCATTTT CASSQQGVGNQPQHF
TRBJ1-3 TRBV10-3 TRBD1 NA 16 TGTGCCATCTTCCCCGGACAGGGCAAGGCTGGAAACACCATATATTTT CAIFPGQGKAGNTIYF
TRBJ1-4 TRBV5-5 NA NA 15 TGTGCCAGCAGCGAGGGAGGGACCTATCATGAAAAACTGTTTTTT CASSEGGTYHEKLFF
TRBJ1-2 TRBV9 TRBD1 once 15 TGTGCCAGCAGCCCAGGGGGCCCGGCTAACTATGGCTACACCTTC CASSPGGPANYGYTF
TRBJ2-7 TRBV19 TRBD1 NA 14 TGTGCCAGTAGTAGCGTGTACAGGGGAGCCGAGCAGTACTTC CASSSVYRGAEQYF
TRBJ2-1 TRBV27 TRBD2 NA 15 TGTGCCAGCAGTTTACTAGCGGGAGGTTGGAATGAGCAGTTCTTC CASSLLAGGWNEQFF
TRBJ2-7 TRBV11-2 NA once 14 TGTGCCAGCCGATACTTTTCCAGGGGCCACGAGCAGTACTTC CASRYFSRGHEQYF
TRBJ1-6 TRBV9 NA NA 14 TGTGCCAGCAGCGTGGGACAACTTAATTCACCCCTCCACTTT CASSVGQLNSPLHF
TRBJ1-5 TRBV5-8 NA NA 13 TGTGCCAGCAGCCTGAACAGGGATCAGCCCCAGCATTTT CASSLNRDQPQHF
TRBJ2-3 TRBV5-5 NA NA 12 TGTGCCAGCAGCTTACTGACAGATACGCAGTATTTT CASSLLTDTQYF
TRBJ2-1 TRBV2 TRBD2 NA 16 TGTGCCAGCAGTCCGAACCTAGCGGGAGGATACAATGAGCAGTTCTTC CASSPNLAGGYNEQFF
TRBJ2-7 TRBV13 TRBD2 NA 17 TGTGCCAGCAGCTCCCGGACTAGTAGAGCGCTTGGGAACGAGCAGTACTTC CASSSRTSRALGNEQYF
TRBJ1-2 TRBV7-9 NA once 12 TGTGCCAGCAGCCGCGGCGGGTATGGCTACACCTTC CASSRGGYGYTF
TRBJ2-1 TRBV6-6 NA NA 15 TGTGCCAGCAGTTACCTAGGAGGCTCCTACAATGAGCAGTTCTTC CASSYLGGSYNEQFF
TRBJ2-5 TRBV29-1 TRBD2 NA 15 TGCAGCGTCCGGACTAGCGTCGCCAGGCACGAGACCCAGTACTTC CSVRTSVARHETQYF
TRBJ1-4 TRBV6-1 NA NA 13 TGTGCCAGCAGTGCACAGACTAATGAAAAACTGTTTTTT CASSAQTNEKLFF
TRBJ1-6 TRBV5-1 TRBD1 NA 16 TGCGCCAGCAGCACTGGGACCGGGACAGGGAGGGCACCCCTCCACTTT CASSTGTGTGRAPLHF
TRBJ1-5 TRBV7-2 NA once 15 TGTGCCAGCAGCTTGGGGATAGGGGGCAATCAGCCCCAGCATTTT CASSLGIGGNQPQHF
TRBJ2-1 TRBV7-9 NA NA 15 TGTGCCAGCACCAAAGGGGGGGGGCCGAACAATGAGCAGTTCTTC CASTKGGGPNNEQFF
TRBJ1-1 TRBV11-2 NA NA 16 TGTGCCAGCAGCCCCCGGTTGTTTCAGGGAGGCACTGAAGCTTTCTTT CASSPRLFQGGTEAFF
TRBJ2-5 TRBV27 TRBD1 NA 14 TGTGCCAGCAGTCAAAGGGACAGAAAAGAGACCCAGTACTTC CASSQRDRKETQYF